Presented here are 13 T cell receptor beta chains from one specimen sequenced in a study of CD8+ T cells in alopecia areata. Following extraction, RNA underwent reverse transcription to cDNA, which served as the sequencing template. Clones were read by immunoSEQ multiplex PCR, and TCRdb kept only the in-frame ones, dropping some. The table has about 64,000 clones, 44% seen once. The sample consisted of NKG2D-low CD8+ T cells sorted from blood. These receptors originate from a human donor with alopecia areata.

This clone was counted only a few times. The rearrangement links TRBV28 to TRBJ2-1; D is uncertain. Germline lookup yields CDR1 MDHEN and CDR2 SYDVKM. The CDR3 is 11 amino acids. Deletions cut 6 bases from V and 10 bases from J, with 10 bases between. The CDR3 loop reads CASSPEVEQFF. CDR3 in DNA: TGTGCCAGCAGCCCCGAGGTCGAGCAGTTCTTC.

The chain joins TRBV29-1 to TRBJ1-2; 8 bases are a match to TRBD1. The CDR3 loop spans 14 amino acids. CDR1 SQVTM and CDR2 ANQGSEA come from the germline V gene. V gave up 2 bases and J gave up 4 bases; unmatched junction bases: 6. In nucleotides, the CDR3 is TGCAGCGTTGAACTGACAGGGGAACCCTATGGCTACACCTTC. Protein product: CSVELTGEPYGYTF. The variable domain in full, completed from reference TRBV29-1 and TRBJ1-2, reads SAVISQKPSRDICQRGTSLTIQCQVDSQVTMMFWYRQQPGQSLTLIATANQGSEATYESGFVIDKFPISRPNLTFSTLTVSNMSPEDSSIYLCSVELTGEPYGYTFGSGTRLTVV.

The sample holds a few counts of this clone. The V call is TRBV7-9, the J call TRBJ1-2; a possible D gene is TRBD1 (5 bases). This CDR3 is 13 amino acids long. The germline CDR1 and CDR2 sequences are SEHNR and FQNEAQ (reference sequence). Deletions cut 5 bases from V and 8 bases from J, with 15 bases between. This chain's CDR3 is CASSPGLRDGYTF. The CDR3 nucleotides read TGTGCCAGCAGCCCGGGCCTCAGGGACGGCTACACCTTC. The full variable domain, in which reference TRBV7-9 and TRBJ1-2 provide the parts outside the CDR3, is DTGVSQNPRHKITKRGQNVTFRCDPISEHNRLYWYRQTLGQGPEFLTYFQNEAQLEKSRLLSDRFSAERPKGSFSTLEIQRTEQGDSAMYLCASSPGLRDGYTFGSGTRLTVV.

The V and J genes are TRBV28 and TRBJ2-1; TRBD2 matches at 10 bases. The V gene end was trimmed by 4 bases and the J gene end by 0 bases; junction bases not matched to a gene: 3. Germline V lookup: CDR1 MDHEN, CDR2 SYDVKM. This CDR3 has 16 amino acids. In nucleotides, the CDR3 is TGTGCCAGCAGTTGGACTAGCGGCAGCTCCTACAATGAGCAGTTCTTC. This gives the protein CASSWTSGSSYNEQFF.

The V call is TRBV9, the J call TRBJ2-7; 11 bases map to TRBD1. CDR1 and CDR2 from the germline V gene are SGDLS and YYNGEE. V lost 2 bases to trimming and J lost 2 bases; unmatched junction nucleotides: 3. This CDR3 is built from 15 residues. CDR3 protein: CASSVGTGGTYEQYF. The CDR3 DNA is TGTGCCAGCAGCGTGGGGACAGGGGGGACCTACGAGCAGTACTTC.

The chain is built from TRBV9 and TRBJ2-7; D perhaps matches TRBD2 (6 bases). V was pared by 0 bases and J by 3 bases, with 7 bases between. CDR1 and CDR2 (germline): SGDLS, YYNGEE. The CDR3 extends over 13 amino acids. CDR3 DNA sequence: TGTGCCAGCAGCGTAGCAGCGGGCTACGAGCAGTACTTC. Translation: CASSVAAGYEQYF.

This clone was seen more than once but under ten times. This chain joins TRBV29-1 and TRBJ2-7; D is possibly TRBD1 or TRBD2 (5 bases each). V was cut by 2 bases and J by 2 bases, with 13 bases left in between. The CDR3 spans 14 residues. Germline assignment: CDR1 SQVTM and CDR2 ANQGSEA. CDR3 sequence reads: CSVEWGSDPYEQYF. Written as DNA, the CDR3 is TGCAGCGTTGAATGGGGGTCTGACCCCTACGAGCAGTACTTC.

This clone was detected only a few times. The chain has TRBV27 and TRBJ1-2, with TRBD1 matching 8 bases. The CDR3 consists of 16 residues. Germline V gives CDR1 MNHEY, CDR2 SMNVEV (reference sequence). V dropped 0 bases and J dropped 6; count of bases not matched to a gene: 9. The CDR3 here is CASSLSFQGAVDGYTF. The CDR3 coding sequence is TGTGCCAGCAGTTTATCTTTCCAGGGGGCTGTCGATGGCTACACCTTC.

J is TRBJ2-1 and V is TRBV27; D gene uncertain. V was pared by 3 bases and J by 7 bases, with 13 bases between. This CDR3 is built from 14 residues. The germline V gene encodes CDR1 MNHEY and CDR2 SMNVEV (reference sequence). In DNA form, the CDR3 reads TGTGCCAGCAGTTTTTTCGCCCCCGGAAATGAGCAGTTCTTC. It yields the protein CASSFFAPGNEQFF.

V usage is TRBV6-5 and J usage is TRBJ2-7, with a tentative D call TRBD1 (5 bases). The CDR3 totals 12 residues. Germline CDR1 is MNHEY and CDR2 is SVGAGI. Trimming stripped 4 bases from V and 3 bases from J, with 7 bases between. The DNA of the CDR3 is TGTGCCAGCAGTTCAGGGATCTACGAGCAGTACTTC. As protein: CASSSGIYEQYF.

A few counts support this clone. The J gene is TRBJ2-7, the V gene TRBV29-1; D not certain. Germline V lookup: CDR1 SQVTM, CDR2 ANQGSEA. The CDR3 has 11 amino acids. The V end was cut by 3 bases, the J end by 5 bases, with 8 bases between. Written as DNA, the CDR3 is TGCAGCGTTGAGGGTAGACACGAGCAGTACTTC. Amino acid sequence: CSVEGRHEQYF.

This clone came up a few times. The junction departs from germline at one end; a sequencing error may be responsible. The chain links TRBV9 to TRBJ2-6; unclear D gene. The CDR3 is made up of 12 amino acids. Germline V lookup: CDR1 SGDLS, CDR2 YYNGEE. CDR3 bases: TGTGCCAGCAGCTCTGGAGCCAACGTCCTGACTTTC. Encoded protein: CASSSGANVLTF.

The chain combines TRBV7-8 with TRBJ2-4; TRBD2 aligns across 12 bases. There are 19 residues in the CDR3. J lost 0 bases, V lost 1 base, and 7 bases had no gene match. Germline lookup yields CDR1 SGHVS and CDR2 FQNEAQ. The CDR3 loop reads CASSLEASGRALAKNIQYF. The CDR3 DNA follows: TGTGCCAGCAGCTTAGAGGCTAGCGGGAGGGCCTTAGCCAAAAACATTCAGTACTTC.